The clone carrying this T cell receptor beta chain came up many times. Its antigen is unidentified. The data stem from a study of T cell clonality in common variable immunodeficiency. Overall study results and limits: Reportedly, TCR beta sequences from common variable immunodeficiency showed fewer deletions and N-nucleotide insertions. TCRbeta clonality was increased in CVID versus healthy controls. Fewer TCRbeta clones were shared among CVID subjects than controls.

The assay was immunoSEQ multiplex PCR, and TCRdb's table has in-frame clones only and misses some. The sample presents 45,000 to 70,000 clones, none singletons. The TCR was taken from a person aged 18 to 69 in good health. The specimen was peripheral blood mononuclear cells.

CDR3 residues: CASSHRQGPSTEAFF. The sequenced CDR3 bases are TGTGCCAGCAGTCACAGACAGGGTCCTTCCACTGAA. The rearrangement links TRBV6-2 or TRBV6-3 to TRBJ1-1; 7 nucleotides align to TRBD1. Sequencing ends 3 residues short of the CDR3 end; the germline J gene provides the rest. The CDR3 covers 15 residues. V lost 5 bases, J lost 4 bases, and 10 bases stayed unmatched. Per the germline V gene, CDR1 is MNHEY and CDR2 is SVGEGT.